This TCR beta chain was recovered during a study of cytomegalovirus exposure and HLA in healthy donors. Germline loops: CDR1 MNHEY, CDR2 SVGAGI. Trimming removed 7 bases at V and 7 bases at J, with 17 bases between. The CDR3 has 14 amino acids. The PCR made use of 60 Vbeta and 13 Jbeta primers. Authors' methods: Later analysis identified 65 million to 80 million unique TCR beta chains, about 10 million shared. Using immunoSEQ multiplex PCR, the repertoire was profiled, and TCRdb retains in-frame clones only, with some absent. The D gene and trimming were derived from the DNA, and the V and J assignments and clone size from that table. The profile covers roughly 200,000 clones, with approximately 80% appearing a single time and about 3.1% taken by the ten largest.

The sequence was obtained from a man aged 25-45 years in good health and CMV-seronegative. The genes are TRBV6-5 and TRBJ1-5; D call uncertain. The sample comprised PBMCs. The DNA of the CDR3 is TGTGCCAGCATCCAAAGCAGGTGGGTACAGCCCCAGCATTTT. Amino acid sequence: CASIQSRWVQPQHF.